These 10 T cell receptor beta chains were sequenced from one sample in a study of Ad26.COV2.S vaccination and SARS-CoV-2 variants (TCRdb year 2021). This specimen's treatment or condition label, interpreted: 19 received Ad26.COV2.S at low or high dose, single or two shots; about 5 received placebo; per-sample allocation not given. For vaccine and placebo recipients, the sequenced repertoires came from samples collected on day 63 after the first injection. Library preparation was by the immunoSEQ multiplex PCR assay. TCRdb provides this immuneACCESS table in a form limited to in-frame rearrangements. Some clones are lacking; in checked studies, under half of them reflect an unresolved V gene, and why the rest are absent is not known. The sample table shows about 400,000 clones, and about 80% are seen once. About 7.4% of the sample belongs to the ten largest clones. Sample: peripheral blood, taken in a trial of Ad26.COV2.S vaccine versus placebo. Receptors originate from a person aged 18-65 years who received the Ad26.COV2.S COVID-19 vaccine or a placebo.

V gene TRBV25-1 combines with J gene TRBJ1-2; 11 nucleotides align to TRBD1. Germline V lookup: CDR1 MGHDK, CDR2 SYGVNS. The CDR3 extends over 13 amino acids. V shed 7 bases, J shed 8 bases, and the junction held 6 bases outside the gene matches. Written as DNA, the CDR3 is TGTGCCAGCAAGGACAGGGGGCGAAGAGGCTACACCTTC. It yields the protein CASKDRGRRGYTF.

This clone was recorded only once. The rearrangement links TRBV5-1 to TRBJ1-5, with D unresolved. The CDR3 is 15 amino acids. Trimming left V 0 bases short and J 0 bases short, with 7 bases between. Germline assignment: CDR1 SGHRS and CDR2 YFSETQ. CDR3 protein: CASSLVGASNQPQHF. CDR3 bases: TGCGCCAGCAGCTTGGTGGGAGCTAGCAATCAGCCCCAGCATTTT.

This clone was recorded only once. This chain joins TRBV7-2 and TRBJ2-2, with TRBD2 matching over 16 bases. From germline, CDR1 is SGHTA and CDR2 FQGNSA. J gave up 4 bases and V 5 bases, and 7 bases lay outside the gene matches. This CDR3 has 18 amino acids. DNA for the CDR3: TGTGCCAGCAGCCGGGGACTAGCGGGAGGGCCGCGCACCGGGGAGCTGTTTTTT. It is translated as CASSRGLAGGPRTGELFF.

This clone was seen once. The V gene is TRBV18, the J gene TRBJ2-1; D gene uncertain. The V gene lost 2 bases and the J gene lost 0 bases, with 8 bases spanning the gap. Germline V gene data show CDR1 as KGHSH and CDR2 as LQKENI. The CDR3 runs 15 residues. This CDR3 is CASSPRQSSYNEQFF. CDR3 in DNA: TGTGCCAGCTCACCAAGGCAGAGCTCCTACAATGAGCAGTTCTTC. Full variable domain (remainder filled in from reference TRBV18 and TRBJ2-1): NAGVMQNPRHLVRRRGQEARLRCSPMKGHSHVYWYRQLPEEGLKFMVYLQKENIIDESGMPKERFSAEFPKEGPSILRIQQVVRGDSAAYFCASSPRQSSYNEQFFGPGTRLTVL.

V gene TRBV5-1 combines with J gene TRBJ1-6; a possible D gene is TRBD1 (5 bases). This CDR3 region has 16 residues. Trimming pared 3 bases from V and 5 bases from J, leaving 15 bases between. Per germline, CDR1 SGHRS and CDR2 YFSETQ. CDR3 sequence: CASSSGTEINNSPLHF. CDR3 DNA: TGCGCCAGCAGCTCGGGGACGGAAATTAATAATTCACCCCTCCACTTT.

This clone came up a few times. This sequence joins TRBV7-9 and TRBJ2-7; 12 bases align to TRBD1. This CDR3 is built from 15 residues. Germline CDR1 and CDR2: SEHNR and FQNEAQ (reference sequence). J was trimmed by 5 bases and V by 4 bases; bases with no gene match: 6. This chain's CDR3 is CASSSLGQGAHEQYF. DNA for the CDR3: TGTGCCAGCAGCTCTTTGGGACAGGGGGCCCACGAGCAGTACTTC.

The chain has TRBV18 and TRBJ2-5; D call uncertain. V lost 2 bases and J lost 0, with 4 bases in between. Germline V gene data show CDR1 as KGHSH and CDR2 as LQKENI. This CDR3 spans 13 amino acids. DNA of the CDR3: TGTGCCAGCTCACCAAGACACCAAGAGACCCAGTACTTC. This encodes CASSPRHQETQYF.

The sample holds one count of this clone. The chain is built from TRBV27 and TRBJ1-1, with D uncertain. The germline V gene encodes CDR1 MNHEY and CDR2 SMNVEV (reference sequence). V dropped 7 bases and J dropped 8 bases, with 14 bases sitting between them. The CDR3 consists of 12 residues. CDR3 loop: CASKASGGEAFF. The DNA for the CDR3 is TGTGCCAGCAAGGCGTCGGGCGGAGAAGCTTTCTTT.

V gene TRBV5-1 combines with J gene TRBJ1-1; 7 bases align to TRBD1. Losses at the gene ends were 1 base for V and 10 bases for J; bases not matched to a gene: 4. The germline V gene has CDR1 SGHRS and CDR2 YFSETQ. This CDR3 has 12 residues. CDR3 DNA sequence: TGCGCCAGCAGCTTGAATCAGGGGGGAGCTTTCTTT. It is translated as CASSLNQGGAFF.

About this clone: Other nucleotide sequences from this sample produce the same CDR3. The chain recombines TRBV7-3 with TRBJ2-3, with 9 bases that match TRBD2. CDR3 length equals 15 residues. Trimming at V came to 2 bases and at J to 0 bases, leaving 0 bases not matched to a gene. The germline gives CDR1 SGHTA, CDR2 FQGTGA. This CDR3 reads CASSLAGGSTDTQYF. CDR3 sequence (DNA): TGTGCCAGCAGCTTAGCGGGGGGGAGCACAGATACGCAGTATTTT.